This passage covers 14 T cell receptor beta chains from one sample sequenced in a study of shared clonotypes between healthy human individuals. Some clones are missing from TCRdb's copy, which holds only in-frame ones; the method was immunoSEQ multiplex PCR. The table has roughly 2.2 million clones, 93% seen once. Sequences were obtained from naive CD4+ T cells from PBMCs. Stated subset: CD45RA+ positively selected. These TCRs come from a man aged 18 to 29 in good health. Some clones in this sample may be carry-over from other donors' samples.

Comments on this clone: Other DNA sequences in this specimen translate into the identical CDR3. The genes are TRBV30 and TRBJ1-5, with D possibly TRBD1 on 6 matching bases. CDR3 length equals 13 residues. V lost 0 bases and J 6 bases, leaving 9 bases between the germline ends. Germline V gene data show CDR1 as GTSNPN and CDR2 as SVGIG (reference sequence). CDR3 loop: CAWSVLGGQPQHF. Written as DNA, the CDR3 is TGTGCCTGGAGTGTACTAGGGGGTCAGCCCCAGCATTTT.

This chain uses TRBV7-3 with TRBJ1-1; the D gene is possibly TRBD1 (6 bases). CDR1 is SGHTA, CDR2 FQGTGA, per germline. V dropped 2 bases and J dropped 1 base, with 20 bases sitting between them. This CDR3 is 18 amino acids long. The CDR3 nucleotides are TGTGCCAGCAGCTTACAACCTACTCACTCGACAGGGAACACTGAAGCTTTCTTT. It encodes CASSLQPTHSTGNTEAFF.

J is TRBJ1-1 and V is TRBV10-3, with D hard to call. The V gene's germline CDR1 is ENHRY and CDR2 SYGVKD. The CDR3 length is 14 residues. V was pared by 9 bases and J by 1 base, with 15 bases between. CDR3 bases: TGTGCCATACGGCGAACGTTAGCGAACACTGAAGCTTTCTTT. It codes for CAIRRTLANTEAFF.

V gene TRBV28 combines with J gene TRBJ2-3; 10 bases agree with TRBD2. The CDR3 runs to 16 residues. Germline-derived CDR1 and CDR2 are MDHEN and SYDVKM. V was clipped by 3 bases and J by 3 bases; unmatched bases: 6. The CDR3 loop is CASSFGRLAGTDTQYF. In DNA, the CDR3 is TGTGCCAGCAGTTTTGGCCGACTAGCGGGTACAGATACGCAGTATTTT.

The rearrangement links TRBV28 to TRBJ2-2; the match to TRBD1 covers 9 bases. Per germline, CDR1 MDHEN and CDR2 SYDVKM. Trimming cost V 5 bases and J 2 bases; bases outside gene matches: 3. The CDR3 loop spans 15 amino acids. The CDR3, as DNA: TGTGCCAGCAGTACGGACAGGGGTAACACCGGGGAGCTGTTTTTT. This codes for CASSTDRGNTGELFF.

V usage is TRBV4-3 and J usage is TRBJ1-2; D perhaps matches TRBD1 (5 bases). This CDR3 comprises 14 residues. The germline CDR1 and CDR2 sequences are LGHNA and YSLEER. Deletions cut 7 bases from V and 4 bases from J, with 16 bases between. CDR3 amino acids: CASTKEQGGYGYTF. The DNA for the CDR3 is TGCGCCAGCACCAAAGAGCAGGGCGGCTATGGCTACACCTTC.

In the case of this clone: The sample contains more than one DNA sequence encoding this CDR3. This sequence joins TRBV18 and TRBJ2-7; TRBD2 agrees at 9 bases. This CDR3 is 14 amino acids long. The V gene's germline CDR1 is KGHSH and CDR2 LQKENI. The ends lost 3 bases at V and 3 bases at J; junction bases unmatched: 3. The CDR3 protein is CASSPGSGGYEQYF. The CDR3 bases are TGTGCCAGCTCACCGGGTAGCGGGGGCTACGAGCAGTACTTC.

The chain carries TRBV28 and TRBJ1-1; D may be TRBD1 (6 bases). Germline CDR1 is MDHEN and CDR2 is SYDVKM. The germline V and J ends were trimmed by 5 bases and 3 bases, with 16 bases remaining between them. This CDR3 region has 15 residues. The CDR3 loop reads CASSPGAAGDTEAFF. The DNA for the CDR3 is TGTGCCAGCAGTCCAGGGGCCGCGGGGGACACTGAAGCTTTCTTT.

This rearrangement joins TRBV19 to TRBJ1-5, with D perhaps TRBD1 (5 bases). The CDR3 totals 14 residues. Germline V gene sequence: CDR1 LNHDA, CDR2 SQIVND (reference sequence). Trimming stripped 9 bases from V and 5 bases from J, with 17 bases between. The CDR3 loop reads CASGRGTGDQPQHF. CDR3 coding DNA: TGTGCCAGCGGTAGGGGAACGGGTGATCAGCCCCAGCATTTT.

The gene calls are TRBV28 and TRBJ2-1, with 9 bases that match TRBD1. Trimming removed 6 bases from V and 7 bases from J; junction bases left unmatched: 7. Germline-derived CDR1 and CDR2 are MDHEN and SYDVKM. CDR3 size: 14 residues. Here the CDR3 DNA reads TGTGCCAGCAGGATAGGACAGGGGTGGAATGAGCAGTTCTTC. Translated, it gives CASRIGQGWNEQFF.

The V call is TRBV28, the J call TRBJ2-6, with 9 nucleotides matching TRBD2. V lost 4 bases, J lost 0 bases, and 7 bases stayed unmatched. In germline, CDR1 is MDHEN, CDR2 SYDVKM. There are 18 residues in the CDR3. DNA for the CDR3: TGTGCCAGCAGTTCCCACGCTAGCGGGATCTCTGGGGCCAACGTCCTGACTTTC. This gives the protein CASSSHASGISGANVLTF.

The V and J genes are TRBV29-1 and TRBJ2-1; perhaps TRBD2 as D (6 bases). This CDR3 has 12 amino acids. Per germline, CDR1 SQVTM and CDR2 ANQGSEA. V was cut by 4 bases and J by 10 bases, with 14 bases left in between. The CDR3 DNA is TGCAGCGTTGGGAGGGGCGCAAGGGAGCAGTTCTTC. It specifies CSVGRGAREQFF.

The chain links TRBV5-6 to TRBJ2-7; 9 nucleotides match TRBD1. After removal of 3 bases from V and 1 base from J, the junction contained 8 bases not matched to a gene. CDR1 is SGHDT, CDR2 YYEEEE, per germline. The CDR3 consists of 16 residues. CDR3 coding DNA: TGTGCCAGCAGCTCGCGCCATGGACAGGGGTCCTACGAGCAGTACTTC. Translating it yields CASSSRHGQGSYEQYF.

This clone was observed a single time. The V call is TRBV11-1, the J call TRBJ2-7; 9 bases are a match to TRBD1. Losses at the gene ends were 4 bases for V and 5 bases for J; bases not matched to a gene: 9. This CDR3 spans 15 amino acids. Looked up from germline, CDR1 is SGHAT and CDR2 is FQDESV (reference sequence). CDR3 sequence (DNA): TGTGCCAGCAGCTCACGACAGGGGGGTCTACACGAGCAGTACTTC. It translates to CASSSRQGGLHEQYF.